This T cell receptor (beta chain) stems from a study of T-cell memory formation after mild COVID-19. Overall study: Largely, TCR clusters stayed within a single donor. Study findings and constraints: SARS-CoV-2 specificity of second-wave clones peaking day 37 was unconfirmed. Most CD4+ clones that shrank were in CM and EM, while CD8+ ones turned up in EMRA. Later expanders leaned toward CD4+, whereas clones contracting from day 15 to 85 were balanced CD4/CD8.

As to this clonotype: The antigen is unknown.

Germline loops: CDR1 LGHNA, CDR2 YNFKEQ. V lost 8 bases and J lost 5, with 15 bases in between. This CDR3 has 13 residues. TCRdb analysed the 5' RACE reads with MiXCR anew, one entry per CDR3 protein. The table includes tens of thousands of distinct CDR3 sequences, around 25% detected once. This TCR came from a man younger than 30 who had mild COVID-19 (a few samples of this study predate the infection). Cell type and time point are not known. The rearrangement uses TRBV4-2 and TRBJ1-1, with D perhaps matching TRBD1 (6 bases). The sequenced sample was PBMCs or a T cell subset sorted from them (not recorded which). The CDR3 sequence is CASEQGSGTEAFF. In nucleotides, the CDR3 is TGTGCCAGCGAACAGGGATCGGGTACTGAAGCTTTCTTT.